This TCR beta chain was sequenced during a study of identical twins. Overall study results and limits: Models predicted less out-of-frame TCR alpha sharing in monozygotic twins than was found.

This clonotype was detected only a few times. Its antigen remains unidentified. The CDR3 covers 12 residues. Germline values: CDR1 SGHTA, CDR2 FQGNSA. V lost 5 bases, J lost 9 bases, and 11 bases lay in between. TCRdb re-called the 5' RACE reads with MiXCR, one entry per CDR3 protein. This table has under 800,000 distinct CDR3 sequences, around 20% appearing once. Another study also made use of these data, one on T cells expressing NK-cell markers.

This receptor was identified in a woman between 18 and 30 years old in good health. The chain combines TRBV7-2 with TRBJ2-1; TRBD2 is a possible D gene (6 bases). The material sequenced was PBMCs. This CDR3 reads CASSIFSGEQFF. CDR3 DNA: TGTGCCAGCAGCATCTTTAGCGGTGAGCAGTTCTTC.